This TCR beta chain was captured by sequencing in a study of T cells after yellow fever vaccination. Study results and caveats: Post-booster reappearance was seen for most primary-vaccination clones (96% CD4, around 89% CD8). Among all clonotypes, a small share was observed in both CD4 and CD8 compartments.

A 5'RACE template-switching step, the method used to make TCR cDNA, added a universal primer site and UMIs. TCRdb analysed the 5' RACE reads with MiXCR anew, one entry per CDR3 protein. The sample yields 200,000 to 300,000 distinct CDR3 sequences, approximately 6.3% seen once. The V and J ends lost 3 bases and 0 bases, in that order; junction bases with no gene match: 2. Germline-derived CDR1 and CDR2 are SNHLY and FYNNEI. The CDR3 is made up of 15 amino acids. This clonotype came up a few times. The antigen is not known. This receptor was taken from a man aged 25 to 40 who received the YFV17D yellow fever vaccine. V gene TRBV2 combines with J gene TRBJ2-3; 8 positions agree with TRBD1. Material: CD4+ T cells sorted from PBMCs, obtained on the day of the yellow fever booster vaccination. CDR3 loop: CASSEDRASTDTQYF. The CDR3 bases are TGTGCCAGCAGTGAGGACAGGGCAAGCACAGATACGCAGTATTTT.